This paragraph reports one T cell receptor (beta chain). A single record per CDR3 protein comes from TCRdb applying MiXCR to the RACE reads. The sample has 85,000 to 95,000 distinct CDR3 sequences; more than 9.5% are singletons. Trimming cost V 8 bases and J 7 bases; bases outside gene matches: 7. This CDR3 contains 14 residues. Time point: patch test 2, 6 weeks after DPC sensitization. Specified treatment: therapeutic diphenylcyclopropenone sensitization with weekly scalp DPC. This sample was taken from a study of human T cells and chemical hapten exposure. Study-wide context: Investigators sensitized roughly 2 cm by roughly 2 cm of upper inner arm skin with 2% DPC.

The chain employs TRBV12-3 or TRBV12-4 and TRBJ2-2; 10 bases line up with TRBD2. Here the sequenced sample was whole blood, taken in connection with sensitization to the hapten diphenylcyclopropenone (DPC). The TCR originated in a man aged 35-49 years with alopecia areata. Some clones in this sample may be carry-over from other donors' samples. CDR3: CASGLAEGIGELFF. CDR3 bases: TGTGCCAGCGGACTAGCGGAAGGCATCGGGGAGCTGTTTTTT.